The 17 T cell receptor beta chains below were found in one sample sequenced in a study of a mutant IDH1 vaccine in newly diagnosed glioma. Only in-frame clones appear in the TCRdb table, and some are missing; sequencing was by immunoSEQ multiplex PCR. The repertoire includes around 40,000 clones, roughly 76% of them detected once, and over 10% sits in the top ten. Which antigens these TCRs recognize remains unknown. Time point denoted: week 5, during vaccination. Each dose of the vaccine consisted of 300 ug of mutant IDH1 20-mer peptide, with topical imiquimod. The starting material was PBMCs, obtained from a glioma patient whose treatment included an IDH1 peptide vaccine. These receptors originate from a man aged 50 or older with glioma.

This clone occurred a few times. This chain connects TRBV7-9 to TRBJ2-2, with 10 nucleotides matching TRBD2. Germline V lookup: CDR1 SEHNR, CDR2 FQNEAQ (reference sequence). Unmatched junction bases numbered 4, after V lost 5 bases and J lost 4 bases. This CDR3 spans 15 amino acids. The CDR3 sequence: CASSKERGGTGELFF. In DNA form, the CDR3 reads TGTGCCAGCAGCAAGGAGCGGGGGGGCACCGGGGAGCTGTTTTTT.

CDR3 sequence: CASSQDQAGGLYF. The CDR3, as DNA: TGCGCCAGCAGCCAAGATCAAGCGGGAGGTTTGTACTTC. The chain joins TRBV4-1 to TRBJ2-5, with 9 bases matching TRBD2. Germline CDR1 and CDR2: MGHRA and YSYEKL. V lost 0 bases, J lost 13 bases, and 6 bases stayed unmatched. The CDR3 is 13 residues long.

The chain links TRBV6-6 to TRBJ2-3, with D unclear. This CDR3 region has 13 residues. Per the germline V gene, CDR1 is MNHNY and CDR2 is SVGAGI (reference sequence). Deletions cut 5 bases from V and 4 bases from J, with 10 bases between. The CDR3 is CASSPRTSDTQYF. DNA for the CDR3: TGTGCCAGCAGTCCGAGGACCTCAGATACGCAGTATTTT.

This rearrangement joins TRBV7-3 to TRBJ1-5; TRBD1 matches 8 bases. The length of the CDR3 is 13 residues. V shed 5 bases, J shed 6 bases, and the junction held 3 bases outside the gene matches. Germline V gives CDR1 SGHTA, CDR2 FQGTGA. The CDR3 DNA reads TGTGCCAGCAGCCCAGACAGGGGTCAGCCCCAGCATTTT. Translation gives CASSPDRGQPQHF.

The genes are TRBV7-9 and TRBJ1-6; TRBD1 aligns across 9 bases. Germline-derived CDR1 and CDR2 are SEHNR and FQNEAQ (reference sequence). There are 15 residues in the CDR3. Unmatched junction bases numbered 11, after V lost 7 bases and J lost 10 bases. The CDR3, as DNA: TGTGCCAGCAACTCCGGAGGAACAGGGGGCTCACCCCTCCACTTT. Translated, it gives CASNSGGTGGSPLHF.

The chain uses TRBV5-1 and TRBJ2-7, with D tentatively TRBD1 or TRBD2 (5 bases each). Trimming shortened V by 4 bases and J by 5 bases, and 16 bases separated the two germline ends. Germline lookup yields CDR1 SGHRS and CDR2 YFSETQ. The CDR3 is made up of 14 amino acids. The CDR3 nucleotides read TGCGCCAGCAGCCTGGGACCGGGGTCCAACGAGCAGTACTTC. Its protein is CASSLGPGSNEQYF.

The V call is TRBV2, the J call TRBJ2-1; 9 bases fit TRBD1. Germline lookup yields CDR1 SNHLY and CDR2 FYNNEI. The trim removed 10 bases at V and 7 bases at J, leaving 8 bases unmatched. The CDR3 runs 13 residues. The CDR3 sequence: CANAGQGGNEQFF. In DNA form, the CDR3 reads TGTGCCAACGCGGGACAGGGAGGAAATGAGCAGTTCTTC.

The chain carries TRBV19 and TRBJ1-1; D not resolved. Looked up from germline, CDR1 is LNHDA and CDR2 is SQIVND (reference sequence). V was trimmed by 3 bases and J by 3 bases, leaving 8 bases between them. The CDR3 sequence is 13 residues long. The CDR3 protein is CASSIIRDTEAFF. The CDR3 bases are TGTGCCAGTAGTATTATCCGGGACACTGAAGCTTTCTTT.

V gene TRBV5-1 combines with J gene TRBJ2-7; D possibly uses TRBD1 or TRBD2 (5 bases each). CDR1 and CDR2 (germline): SGHRS, YFSETQ. Trimming removed 0 bases at V and 11 bases at J, with 6 bases between. The CDR3 loop spans 10 amino acids. DNA of the CDR3: TGCGCCAGCAGCTTGGGAGGGGAGTACTTC. Translating it yields CASSLGGEYF.

The V call is TRBV7-2, the J call TRBJ1-2; D is undetermined. This CDR3 contains 13 residues. The germline V and J ends were trimmed by 6 bases and 4 bases, with 12 bases remaining between them. Germline V gene lookup returns CDR1 SGHTA and CDR2 FQGNSA. CDR3 DNA sequence: TGTGCCAGCAGACCGACCGGGGTCTATGGCTACACCTTC. This sequence encodes CASRPTGVYGYTF.

The chain couples TRBV30 to TRBJ1-2; D perhaps matches TRBD1 (5 bases). This CDR3 contains 13 residues. Germline V lookup: CDR1 GTSNPN, CDR2 SVGIG (reference sequence). Trimming removed 4 bases at V and 4 bases at J, with 13 bases between. CDR3 in DNA: TGTGCCTGGATGGCAGGGCCTTCCTATGGCTACACCTTC. Encoded protein: CAWMAGPSYGYTF.

V usage is TRBV5-1 and J usage is TRBJ2-1; weak D call: TRBD1 (5 bases). Per germline, CDR1 SGHRS and CDR2 YFSETQ. V was pared by 5 bases and J by 0 bases, with 12 bases between. The CDR3 length is 15 residues. CDR3 sequence (DNA): TGCGCCAGCAGTCCAGGGTATAGCTCCTACAATGAGCAGTTCTTC. The encoded protein is CASSPGYSSYNEQFF.

The chain employs TRBV4-1 and TRBJ1-1, with unresolved D. V was clipped by 0 bases and J by 3 bases, with 8 bases between them. The CDR3 has 14 residues. Germline V gene sequence: CDR1 MGHRA, CDR2 YSYEKL. The CDR3 here is CASSQEGPDTEAFF. Here the CDR3 DNA reads TGCGCCAGCAGCCAAGAAGGGCCGGACACTGAAGCTTTCTTT.

The J gene is TRBJ2-7, the V gene TRBV25-1, with D maybe TRBD2 (6 bases). The CDR3 contains 14 residues. The ends were cut back, 3 bases at V and 3 bases at J, with 12 bases in the middle. Germline values: CDR1 MGHDK, CDR2 SYGVNS. In DNA, the CDR3 is TGTGCCAGCAGTGATGTGGGAGGAAGCTACGAGCAGTACTTC. Amino acids: CASSDVGGSYEQYF.

This rearrangement joins TRBV9 to TRBJ1-2; D is uncertain. Germline CDR1 SGDLS, CDR2 YYNGEE. The CDR3 has 14 amino acids. V dropped 5 bases and J dropped 1 base, with 12 bases sitting between them. The DNA of the CDR3 is TGTGCCAGCAGGGGCCTCGGGTTTAACTATGGCTACACCTTC. As protein: CASRGLGFNYGYTF.

The genes are TRBV4-1 and TRBJ2-3; no reliable D call. V was cut by 2 bases and J by 2 bases, with 17 bases left in between. The germline V gene encodes CDR1 MGHRA and CDR2 YSYEKL. The CDR3 runs 17 residues. The CDR3 DNA is TGCGCCAGCAGCCAACTTTCAGACCGGGTAAACACAGATACGCAGTATTTT. Translation: CASSQLSDRVNTDTQYF.

This clone has just one count. V usage is TRBV7-9 and J usage is TRBJ1-2, with TRBD1 as a possible D gene (5 bases). CDR1 is SEHNR and CDR2 is FQNEAQ in the germline V gene (reference sequence). The CDR3 has 13 amino acids. Trimming cost V 1 base and J 2 bases, with 5 bases left between them. The chain's CDR3 is CASSLEGNYGYTF. CDR3 coding DNA: TGTGCCAGCAGCTTAGAGGGGAACTATGGCTACACCTTC.